These T cell receptor beta chains were read from a single sample in a study of CD8+ T cells in alopecia areata. Produced via immunoSEQ multiplex PCR; TCRdb's table is partial and in-frame only. The top ten hold less than 15% of the sample, which has approximately 7,600 clones, roughly 60% seen once. The starting material was skin, obtained at week 4, from a patient treated with tofacitinib. Receptors originate from a human donor with alopecia areata. Each CDR3 is given with its conserved first and last residue. D genes are given only for firm matches. Expanded clones get a size class; other rows say once, few or many, or leave the size out.

j_call: TRBJ2-7
v_call: TRBV5-1
d_call: TRBD2
clone_size: .
cdr3_length: 16
cdr3_nt: TGCGCCAGCAGCTTGGCGTTAGCGGGGGGGCTCTACGAGCAGTACTTC
cdr3_aa: CASSLALAGGLYEQYF

j_call: TRBJ2-1
v_call: TRBV2
d_call: .
clone_size: .
cdr3_length: 15
cdr3_nt: TGTGCCAGCAGTCCCCGACTTAGCTCCTACAATGAGCAGTTCTTC
cdr3_aa: CASSPRLSSYNEQFF

j_call: TRBJ2-7
v_call: TRBV4-1
d_call: TRBD2
clone_size: .
cdr3_length: 15
cdr3_nt: TGCGCCAGCAGCCAAGATTGGCGGGGGGCAGGGGAGCAGTACTTC
cdr3_aa: CASSQDWRGAGEQYF

j_call: TRBJ2-7
v_call: TRBV5-1
d_call: .
clone_size: .
cdr3_length: 13
cdr3_nt: TGCGCCAGCAGCTTGGGATCCCCCTACGAGCAGTACTTC
cdr3_aa: CASSLGSPYEQYF

j_call: TRBJ2-6
v_call: TRBV7-3
d_call: .
clone_size: .
cdr3_length: 16
cdr3_nt: TGTGCCAGCAGCTTAGCCCGGGGAACTGGGGCCAACGTCCTGACTTTC
cdr3_aa: CASSLARGTGANVLTF

j_call: TRBJ1-1
v_call: TRBV7-9
d_call: TRBD1
clone_size: .
cdr3_length: 13
cdr3_nt: TGTGCCAGCAGCAGACAGGGGTACACTGAAGCTTTCTTT
cdr3_aa: CASSRQGYTEAFF

j_call: TRBJ2-2
v_call: TRBV29-1
d_call: .
clone_size: few
cdr3_length: 13
cdr3_nt: TGCAGCGTTTTCTGGGTGGGGACCGGGGAGCTGTTTTTT
cdr3_aa: CSVFWVGTGELFF

j_call: TRBJ1-2
v_call: TRBV5-5
d_call: TRBD1
clone_size: .
cdr3_length: 15
cdr3_nt: TGTGCCAGCAGCTTGGGTCCCGGGACAGACTATGGCTACACCTTC
cdr3_aa: CASSLGPGTDYGYTF

j_call: TRBJ2-7
v_call: TRBV7-8
d_call: TRBD1
clone_size: .
cdr3_length: 15
cdr3_nt: TGTGCCAGCAGCTTGTCGACAGGGACCCCTTCCGAGCAGTACTTC
cdr3_aa: CASSLSTGTPSEQYF

j_call: TRBJ2-2
v_call: TRBV7-2
d_call: TRBD1
clone_size: .
cdr3_length: 18
cdr3_nt: TGTGCCAGCAGCTTAGAAACGCAGACAGGGGGCTACACCGGGGAGCTGTTTTTT
cdr3_aa: CASSLETQTGGYTGELFF

j_call: TRBJ1-1
v_call: TRBV7-2
d_call: TRBD1
clone_size: .
cdr3_length: 16
cdr3_nt: TGTGCCAGCAGCTTAACGCCGGGACAGGGGCGCACTGAAGCTTTCTTT
cdr3_aa: CASSLTPGQGRTEAFF

j_call: TRBJ2-3
v_call: TRBV11-3
d_call: .
clone_size: few
cdr3_length: 15
cdr3_nt: TGTGCCAGCAGCTTAGTAACTAGATATTCCCATACGCAGTATTTT
cdr3_aa: CASSLVTRYSHTQYF

j_call: TRBJ2-3
v_call: TRBV2
d_call: .
clone_size: .
cdr3_length: 15
cdr3_nt: TGTGCCAGCAGCCAAAGGGCTAGCGCTACAGATACGCAGTATTTT
cdr3_aa: CASSQRASATDTQYF

j_call: TRBJ1-1
v_call: TRBV7-9
d_call: .
clone_size: .
cdr3_length: 15
cdr3_nt: TGTGCCAGCAGCCCCTTTGCGGGTCTGAACACTGAAGCTTTCTTT
cdr3_aa: CASSPFAGLNTEAFF

j_call: TRBJ1-4
v_call: TRBV7-6
d_call: .
clone_size: few
cdr3_length: 15
cdr3_nt: TGTGCCAGCAGCTTAACTTCGATGGGGGGTGAAAAACTGTTTTTT
cdr3_aa: CASSLTSMGGEKLFF

j_call: TRBJ1-2
v_call: TRBV30
d_call: .
clone_size: .
cdr3_length: 13
cdr3_nt: TGTGCCTGGAGTATTTCGGGGGCGCAAGGCTACACCTTC
cdr3_aa: CAWSISGAQGYTF

j_call: TRBJ2-3
v_call: TRBV5-1
d_call: TRBD1
clone_size: .
cdr3_length: 17
cdr3_nt: TGCGCCAGCAGCCCAACGACAGGGGCCCTACGCACAGATACGCAGTATTTT
cdr3_aa: CASSPTTGALRTDTQYF

j_call: TRBJ1-4
v_call: TRBV5-1
d_call: .
clone_size: once
cdr3_length: 16
cdr3_nt: TGCGCCAGCAGCTTTGATATAACTGCAACTAATGAAAAACTGTTTTTC
cdr3_aa: CASSFDITATNEKLFF

j_call: TRBJ1-1
v_call: TRBV5-1
d_call: .
clone_size: .
cdr3_length: 13
cdr3_nt: TGCGCCAGCAGCTTGGTAGGAGGGATAAAGGCTTTCTTT
cdr3_aa: CASSLVGGIKAFF

j_call: TRBJ2-7
v_call: TRBV5-4
d_call: .
clone_size: once
cdr3_length: 15
cdr3_nt: TGTGCCAGCAGCGGGGGCCCAGGCAGCTCCTACGAGCAGTACTTC
cdr3_aa: CASSGGPGSSYEQYF

j_call: TRBJ2-5
v_call: TRBV28
d_call: TRBD2
clone_size: .
cdr3_length: 14
cdr3_nt: TGTGCCAGCATAAGCGGGAGATCTAAAGAGACCCAGTACTTC
cdr3_aa: CASISGRSKETQYF

j_call: TRBJ2-3
v_call: TRBV6-6
d_call: TRBD1
clone_size: .
cdr3_length: 15
cdr3_nt: TGTGCCAGCAGGGGACAGGGTGCCTACACAGATACGCAGTATTTT
cdr3_aa: CASRGQGAYTDTQYF

j_call: TRBJ1-2
v_call: TRBV5-1
d_call: .
clone_size: few
cdr3_length: 14
cdr3_nt: TGCGCCAGCAGCTTGGAGGCAGGGTTATTGGGCTACACCTTC
cdr3_aa: CASSLEAGLLGYTF

j_call: TRBJ2-1
v_call: TRBV19
d_call: .
clone_size: few
cdr3_length: 15
cdr3_nt: TGTGCCAGTAACTCCCTGGACAGCTCCTACAATGAGCAGTTCTTC
cdr3_aa: CASNSLDSSYNEQFF